A single sample is the source of the 27 T cell receptor beta chains below, sequenced in a study of blood T cell repertoires in COVID-19. Sequencing used immunoSEQ multiplex PCR; TCRdb keeps in-frame clones, though not all of them. The sample yields 150,000 to 200,000 clones, around 77% seen once. Material: peripheral blood. These receptors were obtained from a man in his sixties or seventies with acute or convalescent COVID-19.

This clone was observed once. The genes are TRBV7-2 and TRBJ2-7; 9 bases line up with TRBD1. This CDR3 is 14 amino acids long. The V gene's germline CDR1 is SGHTA and CDR2 FQGNSA. The V and J ends lost 5 bases and 3 bases, in that order; junction bases with no gene match: 5. CDR3 sequence (DNA): TGTGCCAGCAGCCCATGGACAGGGGACTACGAGCAGTACTTC. This translates into CASSPWTGDYEQYF.

The V call is TRBV18, the J call TRBJ1-4; D is possibly TRBD1 (5 bases). CDR1 and CDR2 from the germline V gene are KGHSH and LQKENI. The CDR3 is made up of 15 amino acids. Trimming stripped 0 bases from V and 7 bases from J, with 12 bases between. The CDR3 here is CASSPPSTAFEKLFF. In DNA, the CDR3 is TGTGCCAGCTCACCACCCTCGACAGCATTTGAAAAACTGTTTTTT.

J is TRBJ2-7 and V is TRBV30; D unresolved. V lost 2 bases to trimming and J lost 3 bases, with 5 bases between them. CDR1 is GTSNPN, CDR2 SVGIG, per germline (reference sequence). This CDR3 is 11 amino acids long. The CDR3 loop is CAWSIGYEQYF. CDR3 nucleotide sequence: TGTGCCTGGAGTATCGGCTACGAGCAGTACTTC.

Remarks on this clone: Within the sample, other DNA sequences also encode this same CDR3. V and J are TRBV11-3 and TRBJ2-1, with a tentative D call TRBD2 (6 bases). In germline, CDR1 is SGHNT, CDR2 YENEEA. This CDR3 contains 16 residues. The V gene lost 4 bases and the J gene lost 1 base, with 14 bases spanning the gap. The CDR3 coding sequence is TGTGCCAGCAGCTCCCGGGACTTAGGATCCTACAATGAGCAGTTCTTC. Its protein product is CASSSRDLGSYNEQFF.

This chain joins TRBV10-1 and TRBJ2-7; TRBD1 aligns across 8 bases. The CDR3 has 16 amino acids. Germline trimming cut 5 bases from V and 5 bases from J; bases unmatched to any gene: 14. The germline gives CDR1 WNHNN, CDR2 SYGVQD (reference sequence). CDR3 nucleotides: TGCGCCAGCAGTCGCCGCGCCGGACAGGGCGTTCACGAGCAGTACTTC. It translates to CASSRRAGQGVHEQYF.

The chain has TRBV7-2 and TRBJ1-2; 9 positions match TRBD1. Trimming at V came to 2 bases and at J to 0 bases, leaving 1 base not matched to a gene. Germline V gene sequence: CDR1 SGHTA, CDR2 FQGNSA. The length of the CDR3 is 15 residues. The DNA for the CDR3 is TGTGCCAGCAGCTTAACAGGGGGCACTAACTATGGCTACACCTTC. This encodes CASSLTGGTNYGYTF.

The chain is built from TRBV30 and TRBJ1-2, with D unresolved. Trimming stripped 5 bases from V and 5 bases from J, with 21 bases between. The CDR3 runs to 15 residues. The V gene's germline CDR1 is GTSNPN and CDR2 SVGIG (reference sequence). CDR3: CAWSIVGVVVYGYTF. CDR3 DNA: TGTGCCTGGTCCATTGTCGGGGTGGTAGTTTATGGCTACACCTTC.

The rearrangement uses TRBV19 and TRBJ2-4; TRBD2 is a possible D gene (6 bases). Trimming took 4 bases from V and 1 from J, leaving 14 bases between them. The germline CDR1 and CDR2 sequences are LNHDA and SQIVND (reference sequence). This CDR3 has 16 residues. The CDR3: CASSTGRGDAKNIQYF. In nucleotides, the CDR3 is TGTGCCAGTAGTACCGGCCGCGGGGACGCCAAAAACATTCAGTACTTC.

This chain joins TRBV18 and TRBJ2-5, with TRBD2 matching 15 bases. The V and J ends lost 6 bases and 1 base, in that order; junction bases with no gene match: 3. CDR3 length: 16 amino acids. CDR1 and CDR2 (germline): KGHSH, LQKENI. The CDR3 loop reads CASSMGLAGGQETQYF. The DNA for the CDR3 is TGTGCCAGCTCGATGGGACTAGCGGGGGGCCAAGAGACCCAGTACTTC. Using reference TRBV18 and TRBJ2-5 for the parts outside the CDR3, the full variable domain is NAGVMQNPRHLVRRRGQEARLRCSPMKGHSHVYWYRQLPEEGLKFMVYLQKENIIDESGMPKERFSAEFPKEGPSILRIQQVVRGDSAAYFCASSMGLAGGQETQYFGPGTRLLVL.

In this sample, this clone turned up once. The chain has TRBV27 and TRBJ2-7; possible D gene TRBD2, 7 bases. Germline V gene sequence: CDR1 MNHEY, CDR2 SMNVEV (reference sequence). This CDR3 is built from 15 residues. Deletions cut 2 bases from V and 2 bases from J, with 13 bases between. In nucleotides, the CDR3 is TGTGCCAGCAGTTTAAAGGGGGGGTGGGCCTACGAGCAGTACTTC. The encoded protein is CASSLKGGWAYEQYF.

A few counts support this clone. Other DNA sequences of this sample code for an identical CDR3. The chain uses TRBV6-5 and TRBJ2-7; 9 bases align to TRBD2. V was clipped by 6 bases and J by 1 base; unmatched bases: 4. The CDR3 runs 14 residues. Per germline, CDR1 MNHEY and CDR2 SVGAGI. CDR3 protein: CASRETSGSYEQYF. DNA of the CDR3: TGTGCCAGCAGGGAGACTAGCGGATCCTACGAGCAGTACTTC.

The chain couples TRBV7-2 to TRBJ2-7, with 8 bases identical to TRBD2. Germline V gives CDR1 SGHTA, CDR2 FQGNSA. The CDR3 is made up of 16 amino acids. V shed 5 bases, J shed 2 bases, and the junction held 11 bases outside the gene matches. DNA of the CDR3: TGTGCCAGCAGCGCCGGGACTAGAGTTAGGGCCTACGAGCAGTACTTC. Protein sequence: CASSAGTRVRAYEQYF.

The gene calls are TRBV28 and TRBJ1-2, with no clear D. The V end lost 2 bases, the J end lost 3 bases, and 7 bases lay between the germline ends. Looked up from germline, CDR1 is MDHEN and CDR2 is SYDVKM. CDR3 length: 13 amino acids. CDR3 in DNA: TGTGCCAGCAGTTTAGGTGGAGACTATGGCTACACCTTC. Translation gives CASSLGGDYGYTF.

The V gene is TRBV30, the J gene TRBJ2-7, with 9 bases lining up with TRBD1. The trim removed 3 bases at V and 2 bases at J, leaving 8 bases unmatched. The germline V gene encodes CDR1 GTSNPN and CDR2 SVGIG (reference sequence). This CDR3 has 15 amino acids. The CDR3 nucleotides are TGTGCCTGGAGGCGGCAGACAGGGGGGGCCTACGAGCAGTACTTC. It specifies CAWRRQTGGAYEQYF.

V gene TRBV9 combines with J gene TRBJ2-3, with TRBD2 identical over 11 bases. Germline loops: CDR1 SGDLS, CDR2 YYNGEE. V was pared by 3 bases and J by 2 bases, with 8 bases of the junction left unmatched. CDR3 length equals 17 residues. The CDR3 sequence: CASSASLAGELTDTQYF. In nucleotides, the CDR3 is TGTGCCAGCAGCGCCTCACTAGCGGGGGAACTCACAGATACGCAGTATTTT. Variable domain in full (rest from reference TRBV9 and TRBJ2-3): DSGVTQTPKHLITATGQRVTLRCSPRSGDLSVYWYQQSLDQGLQFLIQYYNGEERAKGNILERFSAQQFPDLHSELNLSSLELGDSALYFCASSASLAGELTDTQYFGPGTRLTVL.

J is TRBJ2-2 and V is TRBV24-1; D is possibly TRBD1 (5 bases). From germline, CDR1 is KGHDR and CDR2 SFDVKD. The CDR3 covers 14 residues. V gave up 7 bases and J gave up 1 base, with 9 bases separating them. CDR3 region: CATRRTGNTGELFF. The CDR3 DNA reads as TGTGCCACCAGGCGCACAGGGAACACCGGGGAGCTGTTTTTT.

A few counts support this clone. CDR3 coding DNA: TGTGCCAGCAGTTTGGTTAGCGGGGGGGGCACAGATACGCAGTATTTT. It is translated as CASSLVSGGGTDTQYF. The chain links TRBV27 to TRBJ2-3; 11 bases match TRBD2. In germline, CDR1 is MNHEY, CDR2 SMNVEV (reference sequence). The CDR3 consists of 16 residues. Unmatched junction bases numbered 3, after V lost 3 bases and J lost 1 base.

This clone occurred a few times. The chain carries TRBV6-1 and TRBJ1-2; weak D call: TRBD1 (6 bases). Germline assignment: CDR1 MNHNS and CDR2 SASEGT. This CDR3 region has 13 residues. The V end was cut by 3 bases, the J end by 2 bases, with 7 bases between. The CDR3 sequence: CASSDQGNYGYTF. Here the CDR3 DNA reads TGTGCCAGCAGTGATCAGGGGAACTATGGCTACACCTTC.

J is TRBJ1-3 and V is TRBV9; tentatively, D is TRBD1 (5 bases). This CDR3 is 15 amino acids long. Per the germline V gene, CDR1 is SGDLS and CDR2 is YYNGEE. V gave up 2 bases and J gave up 0 bases, with 9 bases separating them. CDR3 nucleotide sequence: TGTGCCAGCAGCGTTAAAGGGGCCTCTGGAAACACCATATATTTT. The encoded protein is CASSVKGASGNTIYF.

V and J are TRBV18 and TRBJ1-2; TRBD1 aligns across 7 bases. Germline V gene sequence: CDR1 KGHSH, CDR2 LQKENI. This CDR3 spans 15 amino acids. V dropped 7 bases and J dropped 8; count of bases not matched to a gene: 16. The CDR3 DNA follows: TGTGCCAGCTTCTATCTCGGGACAGTGGAGGGAGGCTACACCTTC. Protein product: CASFYLGTVEGGYTF.

J is TRBJ2-1 and V is TRBV30, with 13 positions matching TRBD2. Germline values: CDR1 GTSNPN, CDR2 SVGIG (reference sequence). This CDR3 contains 16 residues. Unmatched junction bases numbered 8, after V lost 3 bases and J lost 6 bases. CDR3 in DNA: TGTGCCTGGAGCGGCCTCGGGACTAGCGGGGCCAATGAGCAGTTCTTC. Its translation: CAWSGLGTSGANEQFF.

The V gene is TRBV18, the J gene TRBJ2-1; the D gene is possibly TRBD1 (5 bases). V was cut by 0 bases and J by 10 bases, with 13 bases left in between. The CDR3 sequence is 14 residues long. Germline assignment: CDR1 KGHSH and CDR2 LQKENI. CDR3: CASSPPQQGSEQFF. In DNA form, the CDR3 reads TGTGCCAGCTCACCACCCCAGCAGGGATCCGAGCAGTTCTTC. The entire variable domain, with the rest obtained from reference TRBV18 and TRBJ2-1, is as follows: NAGVMQNPRHLVRRRGQEARLRCSPMKGHSHVYWYRQLPEEGLKFMVYLQKENIIDESGMPKERFSAEFPKEGPSILRIQQVVRGDSAAYFCASSPPQQGSEQFFGPGTRLTVL.

The rearrangement joins TRBV5-1 to TRBJ1-1; D is unresolved. V was clipped by 4 bases and J by 3 bases, with 19 bases between them. The CDR3 contains 16 residues. Germline CDR1 SGHRS, CDR2 YFSETQ. The DNA for the CDR3 is TGCGCCAGCAGCCCCTACCTCGGGAGATCCCACACTGAAGCTTTCTTT. Protein product: CASSPYLGRSHTEAFF.

The chain employs TRBV5-1 and TRBJ1-2, with 11 bases lining up with TRBD1. V shed 4 bases, J shed 7 bases, and the junction held 12 bases outside the gene matches. Per the germline V gene, CDR1 is SGHRS and CDR2 is YFSETQ. This CDR3 is built from 16 residues. This CDR3 is CASSDTRTGGAGGYTF. The DNA for the CDR3 is TGCGCCAGCAGCGACACCAGGACAGGGGGCGCGGGTGGCTACACCTTC. Full variable domain (missing parts from reference TRBV5-1 and TRBJ1-2): KAGVTQTPRYLIKTRGQQVTLSCSPISGHRSVSWYQQTPGQGLQFLFEYFSETQRNKGNFPGRFSGRQFSNSRSEMNVSTLELGDSALYLCASSDTRTGGAGGYTFGSGTRLTVV.

This chain connects TRBV11-2 to TRBJ2-1; no reliable D call. The V and J ends lost 0 bases and 8 bases respectively, with 8 bases between them. Germline CDR1 and CDR2: SGHAT and FQNNGV. The CDR3 is 13 amino acids. The CDR3 sequence is CASSLDRQDEQFF. CDR3 coding DNA: TGTGCCAGCAGCTTAGATCGGCAGGATGAGCAGTTCTTC.

The CDR3 DNA is TGTGCCATCAGTGAGTCGGACAACCAGAGGCCCCAGCATTTT. This sequence encodes CAISESDNQRPQHF. The chain is built from TRBV10-3 and TRBJ1-5; D may be TRBD1 (5 bases). Trimming left V 0 bases short and J 9 bases short, with 12 bases between. The CDR3 totals 14 residues. Per germline, CDR1 ENHRY and CDR2 SYGVKD.

This clone has just a few counts. The CDR3 protein is CASSPGLAVYNEQFF. The CDR3 DNA follows: TGTGCCAGCAGCCCGGGACTAGCGGTATACAATGAGCAGTTCTTC. V is TRBV7-8 and J is TRBJ2-1; 11 nucleotides match TRBD2. The germline V gene has CDR1 SGHVS and CDR2 FQNEAQ. With V trimmed by 5 bases and J by 4 bases, 4 bases remained unmatched. The CDR3 extends over 15 amino acids.